This TCR beta chain was obtained from a study of shared clonotypes between healthy human individuals. The wider study: Serving as donors were a couple of women and a few men, whose ages spanned 18 to 49.

Trimming pared 4 bases from V and 2 bases from J, leaving 10 bases between. CDR1 is SGHRS and CDR2 is YFSETQ in the germline V gene. There are 13 residues in the CDR3. Regarding the study as a whole: Rarefaction showed that sequencing of sorted subsets was incomplete (despite large depth).

Comment on this clone: Its specificity is not known.

Profiled with immunoSEQ multiplex PCR; TCRdb holds only in-frame clones, not every one. Among 2 million to 2.5 million clones, roughly 93% were seen once, and the ten largest hold about 0.39%. Sequenced material: naive CD4+ T cells from PBMCs. The subset here: CD45RA+ positively selected. The chain joins TRBV5-1 to TRBJ2-7, with a possible D match to TRBD2 (6 bases). The sequence was collected from a man younger than 30 in good health. Some clones in this sample may be carry-over from other donors' samples. The CDR3 sequence: CASSPGGTYEQYF. In DNA, the CDR3 is TGCGCCAGCAGCCCCGGGGGAACCTACGAGCAGTACTTC.